Each of the 27 T cell receptor beta chains below was sequenced from the same sample in a study of CD8 T cells in ankylosing spondylitis. TCRdb used MiXCR to reprocess the 5' RACE reads, holding one entry per CDR3 protein. The sample carries roughly 150,000 distinct CDR3 sequences, roughly 31% recorded once. Sequences were obtained from synovial fluid, either unsorted or a sorted T cell fraction (not recorded which). Every receptor here comes from a male donor with ankylosing spondylitis.

J is TRBJ2-2 and V is TRBV2; D may be TRBD2 (5 bases). The CDR3 has 13 amino acids. CDR1 SNHLY and CDR2 FYNNEI come from the germline V gene. V was shortened by 3 bases and J by 7 bases, with 9 bases between the two germline ends. Here the CDR3 reads CASSESSGGELFF. Here the CDR3 DNA reads TGTGCCAGCAGTGAGTCGAGCGGCGGGGAGCTGTTTTTT.

This clonotype has only a few counts. V is TRBV6-2 or TRBV6-3 and J is TRBJ2-2; the D is unclear. Trimming shortened V by 6 bases and J by 5 bases, and 10 bases separated the two germline ends. The V gene's germline CDR1 is MNHEY and CDR2 SVGEGT. The CDR3 covers 13 residues. The CDR3 region has the DNA TGTGCCAGCAGGCTGACTCATACCGGGGAGCTGTTTTTT. Its protein product is CASRLTHTGELFF.

V and J are TRBV7-2 and TRBJ2-7; no definite D call. Germline CDR1 is SGHTA and CDR2 is FQGNSA. CDR3 length: 15 residues. Trimming took 3 bases from V and 2 from J, leaving 14 bases between them. As DNA, the CDR3 is TGTGCCAGCAGCTTTACGGGTGGGATTACCTACGAGCAGTACTTC. It is translated as CASSFTGGITYEQYF.

The chain has TRBV20-1 and TRBJ1-2, with a weak D call TRBD1 (5 bases). The CDR3 spans 13 residues. The V gene lost 3 bases and the J gene lost 4 bases, with 12 bases spanning the gap. Germline V gene data show CDR1 as DFQATT and CDR2 as SNEGSKA (reference sequence). The chain's CDR3 is CSASLRAGYGYTF. The DNA for the CDR3 is TGCAGTGCTAGTCTCAGGGCGGGCTATGGCTACACCTTC.

This rearrangement joins TRBV9 to TRBJ2-7, with 9 bases that match TRBD1. V lost 4 bases, J lost 5 bases, and 4 bases stayed unmatched. Germline V CDR1 and CDR2: SGDLS, YYNGEE. The CDR3 extends over 13 amino acids. The DNA of the CDR3 is TGTGCCAGCAGCATCGGGACAGGGAACGAGCAGTACTTC. Residues: CASSIGTGNEQYF.

This clonotype was seen a few times. This rearrangement joins TRBV12-3 or TRBV12-4 to TRBJ2-3; possible D gene TRBD2, 5 bases. The CDR3 length is 11 residues. Trimming removed 10 bases from V and 7 bases from J, with 12 bases in between. The CDR3: CATATGNTQYF. CDR3 DNA: TGTGCCACCGCGACCGGGAATACGCAGTATTTT.

This clonotype was seen many times. The chain is built from TRBV7-8 and TRBJ1-5; D gene unclear. Trimming took 5 bases from V and 0 from J, leaving 11 bases between them. The germline gives CDR1 SGHVS, CDR2 FQNEAQ. The CDR3 has 15 residues. The DNA of the CDR3 is TGTGCCAGCAGCCGTTCGAGTAATAGCAATCAGCCCCAGCATTTT. Translating gives CASSRSSNSNQPQHF.

The chain employs TRBV7-6 and TRBJ1-4, with D maybe TRBD1 (5 bases). Trimming pared 2 bases from V and 8 bases from J, leaving 15 bases between. The CDR3 runs to 15 residues. Germline V CDR1 and CDR2: SGHVS, FNYEAQ. Written as DNA, the CDR3 is TGTGCCAGCAGCTTAACACCGGGACTGGGGGAAAAACTGTTTTTT. Residues: CASSLTPGLGEKLFF. The whole variable domain, remainder taken from reference TRBV7-6 and TRBJ1-4, is GAGVSQSPRYKVTKRGQDVALRCDPISGHVSLYWYRQALGQGPEFLTYFNYEAQQDKSGLPNDRFSAERPEGSISTLTIQRTEQRDSAMYRCASSLTPGLGEKLFFGSGTQLSVL.

This clonotype was recorded many times. This chain joins TRBV12-3 or TRBV12-4 and TRBJ2-3, with a tentative D call TRBD2 (6 bases). CDR3 length equals 13 residues. With 6 bases removed from V and 7 bases from J, the gap between germline ends came to 14 bases. The CDR3 reads CASRRDSTHTQYF. CDR3 bases: TGTGCCAGCAGACGGGACTCCACCCATACGCAGTATTTT.

This rearrangement joins TRBV10-3 to TRBJ1-2; 7 nucleotides line up with TRBD1. The CDR3 covers 15 residues. Germline V gene lookup returns CDR1 ENHRY and CDR2 SYGVKD. Losses at the gene ends were 6 bases for V and 4 bases for J; bases not matched to a gene: 11. The CDR3 loop reads CAISKGQEGSYGYTF. The CDR3 region has the DNA TGTGCCATCAGCAAAGGACAGGAGGGCTCCTATGGCTACACCTTC.

This clonotype is classed as medium-sized (0.01 to 0.1%). The V gene is TRBV10-3, the J gene TRBJ2-5, with 9 bases matching TRBD2. Germline V lookup: CDR1 ENHRY, CDR2 SYGVKD. This CDR3 contains 13 residues. J lost 2 bases, V lost 10 bases, and 5 bases had no gene match. The CDR3 is CATGSGSQETQYF. The CDR3 DNA reads TGTGCCACCGGTAGCGGGAGTCAAGAGACCCAGTACTTC.

The chain employs TRBV3-1 and TRBJ2-7; tentatively, D is TRBD2 (5 bases). There are 15 residues in the CDR3. Germline CDR1 reads LGHDT; CDR2 reads YNNKEL (reference sequence). Trimming took 4 bases from V and 3 from J, leaving 16 bases between them. The CDR3 protein is CASSLPGSGNYEQYF. CDR3 DNA sequence: TGTGCCAGCAGCCTCCCGGGAAGCGGCAACTACGAGCAGTACTTC.

The table lists this clonotype with many counts. The rearrangement joins TRBV2 to TRBJ1-6; weak D call: TRBD1 (5 bases). The germline V and J ends were trimmed by 6 bases and 10 bases, with 13 bases remaining between them. The CDR3 spans 13 residues. Germline lookup yields CDR1 SNHLY and CDR2 FYNNEI. CDR3 coding DNA: TGTGCCAGCAGGGGACTTTTAGGGTCACCCCTCCACTTT. Translating it yields CASRGLLGSPLHF.

The genes are TRBV5-6 and TRBJ1-4, with TRBD1 matching over 8 bases. This CDR3 region has 15 residues. V lost 4 bases and J lost 4; bases outside the gene matches: 6. Germline CDR1 reads SGHDT; CDR2 reads YYEEEE. CDR3 protein: CASSPGQARNEKLFF. CDR3 DNA sequence: TGTGCCAGCAGCCCGGGACAGGCCCGTAATGAAAAACTGTTTTTT.

This clonotype was seen many times. The rearrangement links TRBV7-9 to TRBJ1-4, with a tentative D call TRBD1 (6 bases). The germline V and J ends were trimmed by 1 base and 4 bases, with 13 bases remaining between them. This CDR3 contains 16 residues. The germline CDR1 and CDR2 sequences are SEHNR and FQNEAQ (reference sequence). CDR3 DNA: TGTGCCAGCAGCTTAGGAACGGGACACCTTAATGAAAAACTGTTTTTT. This gives the protein CASSLGTGHLNEKLFF.

The chain employs TRBV20-1 and TRBJ2-7; D is unclear. The CDR3 extends over 10 amino acids. The V and J ends lost 4 bases and 8 bases respectively, with 9 bases between them. Looked up from germline, CDR1 is DFQATT and CDR2 is SNEGSKA (reference sequence). CDR3 sequence reads: CSAKSGQQYF. In DNA form, the CDR3 reads TGCAGTGCTAAGTCTGGTCAGCAGTACTTC.

On this clonotype: Germline is not matched at one junction end, which may reflect a read error. The rearrangement links TRBV11-2 to TRBJ2-5, with 7 positions matching TRBD1. The CDR3 extends over 15 amino acids. Germline CDR1 and CDR2: SGHAT and FQNNGV. The CDR3 sequence is CASSLSRGRQGTQYF. CDR3 nucleotides: TGTGCCAGCTCCCTCTCAAGGGGGCGTCAAGGGACCCAGTACTTC.

This chain connects TRBV5-6 to TRBJ2-7; D might be TRBD1 (6 bases). Deletions cut 2 bases from V and 6 bases from J, with 15 bases between. In germline, CDR1 is SGHDT, CDR2 YYEEEE. The length of the CDR3 is 14 residues. CDR3 residues: CASSLKGVGAEQYF. Written as DNA, the CDR3 is TGTGCCAGCAGCTTAAAGGGAGTGGGGGCCGAGCAGTACTTC.

This clonotype was detected ten times or more. The rearrangement uses TRBV29-1 and TRBJ1-2; D gene uncertain. Germline CDR1 and CDR2: SQVTM and ANQGSEA. Trimming removed 4 bases at V and 2 bases at J, with 17 bases between. CDR3 size: 15 residues. The CDR3 nucleotides read TGCAGCGTTGGCCCCGCTAGGACGGAGAACTATGGCTACACCTTC. It codes for CSVGPARTENYGYTF.

This chain connects TRBV24-1 to TRBJ1-1; no clear D gene. V dropped 6 bases and J dropped 1 base, with 8 bases sitting between them. Germline V gives CDR1 KGHDR, CDR2 SFDVKD. The CDR3 length is 13 residues. Here the CDR3 reads CATSSAGNTEAFF. Written as DNA, the CDR3 is TGTGCCACCAGTTCCGCAGGGAACACTGAAGCTTTCTTT.

The gene calls are TRBV30 and TRBJ1-1; D uncertain. The CDR3 totals 12 residues. Germline V gives CDR1 GTSNPN, CDR2 SVGIG (reference sequence). With 3 bases removed from V and 3 bases from J, the gap between germline ends came to 8 bases. The CDR3 spells CAWRVLDTEAFF. The CDR3 DNA is TGTGCCTGGAGGGTACTGGACACTGAAGCTTTCTTT.

In this sample, this clonotype turned up a few times. V and J are TRBV3-1 and TRBJ2-5, with 9 bases identical to TRBD2. From germline, CDR1 is LGHDT and CDR2 YNNKEL (reference sequence). The CDR3 is 15 residues long. V lost 5 bases, J lost 3 bases, and 7 bases stayed unmatched. CDR3 in amino acids: CASSYPTSGKETQYF. DNA of the CDR3: TGTGCCAGCAGCTACCCGACTAGCGGAAAAGAGACCCAGTACTTC.

The chain combines TRBV15 with TRBJ1-1; D is unclear. V was trimmed by 6 bases and J by 1 base, leaving 9 bases between them. This CDR3 comprises 13 residues. In germline, CDR1 is LNHNV, CDR2 YYDKDF (reference sequence). CDR3 region: CATRAGRNTEAFF. CDR3 coding DNA: TGTGCCACCAGAGCGGGCCGGAACACTGAAGCTTTCTTT.

The chain couples TRBV10-3 to TRBJ1-2; no firm D call. From germline, CDR1 is ENHRY and CDR2 SYGVKD. The CDR3 runs 12 residues. The V end lost 2 bases, the J end lost 2 bases, and 3 bases lay between the germline ends. The CDR3 nucleotides read TGTGCCATCAGTGAGACAAACTATGGCTACACCTTC. It yields the protein CAISETNYGYTF.

This clonotype has more than one count but fewer than ten. This chain links TRBV5-8 with TRBJ2-3; D might be TRBD2 (5 bases). In germline, CDR1 is SGHTS, CDR2 YDEGEE. V was cut by 0 bases and J by 7 bases, with 12 bases left in between. The CDR3 is made up of 14 amino acids. The CDR3 here is CASSLERESYTQYF. CDR3 in DNA: TGTGCCAGCAGCTTGGAGAGGGAGAGTTATACGCAGTATTTT.

V gene TRBV11-3 combines with J gene TRBJ2-1, with TRBD2 identical over 11 bases. The junction had 3 bases not matched to a gene; V was cut back by 1 base and J by 7 bases. Germline V CDR1 and CDR2: SGHNT, YENEEA. This CDR3 has 15 amino acids. The CDR3 bases are TGTGCCAGCAGCTTAGCCACTAGCGGGGGTAATGAGCAGTTCTTC. This encodes CASSLATSGGNEQFF.

The chain is built from TRBV5-6 and TRBJ2-1; maybe TRBD1 (6 bases). CDR3 length equals 15 residues. The V end lost 1 base, the J end lost 3 bases, and 11 bases lay between the germline ends. Germline loops: CDR1 SGHDT, CDR2 YYEEEE. The CDR3 DNA reads as TGTGCCAGCAGCTTGTTGTACAGGGACTACAATGAGCAGTTCTTC. Amino acid sequence: CASSLLYRDYNEQFF.